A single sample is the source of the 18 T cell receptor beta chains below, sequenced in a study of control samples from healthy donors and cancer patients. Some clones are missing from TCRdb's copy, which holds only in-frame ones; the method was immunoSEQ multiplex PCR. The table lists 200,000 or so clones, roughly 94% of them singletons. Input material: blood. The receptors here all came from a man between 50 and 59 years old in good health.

CDR3 amino acids: CASRRTDLEKLFF. In DNA form, the CDR3 reads TGTGCCAGCAGAAGGACAGATCTTGAAAAACTGTTTTTT. The chain carries TRBV6-6 and TRBJ1-4, with D perhaps TRBD1 (6 bases). V was pared by 6 bases and J by 7 bases, with 12 bases between. The CDR3 totals 13 residues. Germline V CDR1 and CDR2: MNHNY, SVGAGI (reference sequence).

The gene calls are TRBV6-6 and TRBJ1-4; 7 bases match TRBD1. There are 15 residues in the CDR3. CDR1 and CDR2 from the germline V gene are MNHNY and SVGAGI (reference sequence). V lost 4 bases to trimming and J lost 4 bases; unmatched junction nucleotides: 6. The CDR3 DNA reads TGTGCCAGCAGTTCCCAGGGGGGGGATAATGAAAAACTGTTTTTT. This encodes CASSSQGGDNEKLFF.

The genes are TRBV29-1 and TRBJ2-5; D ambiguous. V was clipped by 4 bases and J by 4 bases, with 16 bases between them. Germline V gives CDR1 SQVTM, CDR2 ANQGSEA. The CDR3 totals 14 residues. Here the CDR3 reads CSVVRDWGAETQYF. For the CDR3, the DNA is TGCAGCGTTGTCCGCGACTGGGGTGCAGAGACCCAGTACTTC.

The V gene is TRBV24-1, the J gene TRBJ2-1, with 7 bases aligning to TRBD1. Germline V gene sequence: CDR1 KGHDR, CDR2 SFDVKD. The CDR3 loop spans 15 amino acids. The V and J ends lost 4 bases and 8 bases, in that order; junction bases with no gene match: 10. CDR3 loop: CATSDLQGPRDEQFF. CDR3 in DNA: TGTGCCACCAGTGACCTACAGGGGCCTAGGGATGAGCAGTTCTTC.

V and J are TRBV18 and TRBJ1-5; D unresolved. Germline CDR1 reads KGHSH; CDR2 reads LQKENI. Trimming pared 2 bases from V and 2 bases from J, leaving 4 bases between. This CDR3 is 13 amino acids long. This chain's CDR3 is CASSPWRNQPQHF. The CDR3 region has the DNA TGTGCCAGCTCACCATGGCGCAATCAGCCCCAGCATTTT.

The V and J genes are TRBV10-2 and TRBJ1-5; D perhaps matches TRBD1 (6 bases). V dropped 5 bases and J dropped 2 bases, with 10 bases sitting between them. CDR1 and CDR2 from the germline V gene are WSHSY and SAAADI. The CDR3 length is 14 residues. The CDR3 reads CASSLSGGNQPQHF. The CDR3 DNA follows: TGCGCCAGCAGTTTATCAGGGGGCAATCAGCCCCAGCATTTT.

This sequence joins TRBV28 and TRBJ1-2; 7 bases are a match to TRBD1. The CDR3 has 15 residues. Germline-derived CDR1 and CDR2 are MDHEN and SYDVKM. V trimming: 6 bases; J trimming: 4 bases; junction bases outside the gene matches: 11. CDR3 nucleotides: TGTGCCAGCAGAATAGGGACAGACGATGTCTATGGCTACACCTTC. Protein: CASRIGTDDVYGYTF.

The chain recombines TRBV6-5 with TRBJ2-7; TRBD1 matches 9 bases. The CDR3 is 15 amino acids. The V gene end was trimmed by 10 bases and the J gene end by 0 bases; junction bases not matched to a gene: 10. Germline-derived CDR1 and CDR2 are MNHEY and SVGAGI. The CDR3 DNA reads TGTGCCATCCTTCCCGGGACAGGGAGCTCCTACGAGCAGTACTTC. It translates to CAILPGTGSSYEQYF.

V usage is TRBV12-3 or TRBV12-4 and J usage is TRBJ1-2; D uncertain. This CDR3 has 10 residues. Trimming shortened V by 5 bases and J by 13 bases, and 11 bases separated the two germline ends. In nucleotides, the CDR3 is TGTGCCAGCAGTAAGGTATCAGCCACCTTC. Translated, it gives CASSKVSATF.

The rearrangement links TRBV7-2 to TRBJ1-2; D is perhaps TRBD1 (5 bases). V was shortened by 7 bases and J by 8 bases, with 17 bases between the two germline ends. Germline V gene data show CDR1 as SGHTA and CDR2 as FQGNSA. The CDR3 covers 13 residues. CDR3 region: CASTLGEGNGYTF. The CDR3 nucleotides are TGTGCCAGCACCTTGGGGGAGGGAAACGGCTACACCTTC.

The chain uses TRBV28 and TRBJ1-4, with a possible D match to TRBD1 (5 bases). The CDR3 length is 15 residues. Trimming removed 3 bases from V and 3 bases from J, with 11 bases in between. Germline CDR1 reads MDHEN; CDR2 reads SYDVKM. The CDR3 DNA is TGTGCCAGCAGTTTCCGTCCAGGGCCTAATGAAAAACTGTTTTTT. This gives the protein CASSFRPGPNEKLFF.

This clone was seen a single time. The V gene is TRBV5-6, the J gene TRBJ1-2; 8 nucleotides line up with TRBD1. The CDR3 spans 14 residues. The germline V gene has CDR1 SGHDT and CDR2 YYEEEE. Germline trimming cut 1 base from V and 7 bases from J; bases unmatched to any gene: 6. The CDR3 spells CASSLRTGSLGYTF. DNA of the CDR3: TGTGCCAGCAGCTTGAGGACAGGGTCGCTTGGCTACACCTTC.

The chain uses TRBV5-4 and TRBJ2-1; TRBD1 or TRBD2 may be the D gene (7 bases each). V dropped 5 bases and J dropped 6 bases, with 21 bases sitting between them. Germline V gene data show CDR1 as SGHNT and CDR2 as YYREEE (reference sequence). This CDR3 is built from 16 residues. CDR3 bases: TGTGCCAGCAGTCAAACAGGGGCTAGCGGCCTCAATGAGCAGTTCTTC. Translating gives CASSQTGASGLNEQFF.

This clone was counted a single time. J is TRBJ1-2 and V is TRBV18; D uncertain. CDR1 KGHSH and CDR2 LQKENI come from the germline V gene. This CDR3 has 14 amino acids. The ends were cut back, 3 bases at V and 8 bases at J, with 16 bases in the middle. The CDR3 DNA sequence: TGTGCCAGCTCACCGTCCGAGGACGGCCGAGGCTACACCTTC. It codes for CASSPSEDGRGYTF.

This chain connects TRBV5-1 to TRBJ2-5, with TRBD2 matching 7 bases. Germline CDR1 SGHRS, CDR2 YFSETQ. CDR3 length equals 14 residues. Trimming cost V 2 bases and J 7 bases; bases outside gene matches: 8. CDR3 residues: CASSFREGGGTQYF. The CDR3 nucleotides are TGCGCCAGCAGCTTCAGGGAGGGCGGAGGGACCCAGTACTTC.

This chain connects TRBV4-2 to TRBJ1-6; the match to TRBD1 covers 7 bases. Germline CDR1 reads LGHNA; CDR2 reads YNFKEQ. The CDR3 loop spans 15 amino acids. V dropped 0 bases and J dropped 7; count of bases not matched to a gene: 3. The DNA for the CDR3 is TGTGCCAGCAGCCAAGATCCACAGGGGAATTCACCCCTCCACTTT. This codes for CASSQDPQGNSPLHF.

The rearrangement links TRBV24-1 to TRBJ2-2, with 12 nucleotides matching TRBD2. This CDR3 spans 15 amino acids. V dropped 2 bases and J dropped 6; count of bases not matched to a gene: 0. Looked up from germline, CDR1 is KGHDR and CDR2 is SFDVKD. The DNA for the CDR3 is TGTGCCACCAGTGATTCTAGCGGGGGGGCCGGGGAGCTGTTTTTT. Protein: CATSDSSGGAGELFF.

The CDR3 loop reads CASSLGGRDTDTQYF. CDR3 nucleotides: TGTGCCAGCAGTTTAGGGGGGCGGGACACAGATACGCAGTATTTT. The rearrangement uses TRBV27 and TRBJ2-3; D assignment may be TRBD1 or TRBD2 (6 bases each). The V gene lost 2 bases and the J gene lost 2 bases, with 11 bases spanning the gap. The germline gives CDR1 MNHEY, CDR2 SMNVEV (reference sequence). This CDR3 has 15 residues.